These T cell receptor beta chains were read from a single sample in a study of shared clonotypes between healthy human individuals. Assay used: immunoSEQ multiplex PCR; TCRdb lists only in-frame clones, some missing. The data show 2 million to 3 million clones, 93% seen once. The specimen was naive CD4+ T cells from PBMCs. The origin of the receptors is a man in his late teens or twenties in good health. Some clones in this sample may be carry-over from other donors' samples. CDR3s include the opening cysteine and the closing phenylalanine or tryptophan. The D gene is left open where the match is weak. A clone size is listed for some rows: how often the clone was seen (once, few, many), or a class if it is expanded.

size	length	V	J	D	CDR3	DNA
-	15	TRBV7-2	TRBJ1-2	-	CASSLDRASYRGYTF	TGTGCCAGCAGCTTAGACAGGGCTTCATATCGCGGCTACACCTTC
-	16	TRBV27	TRBJ2-3	-	CASSFERVGSTDTQYF	TGTGCCAGCAGTTTCGAACGGGTGGGAAGCACAGATACGCAGTATTTT
-	15	TRBV5-1	TRBJ2-2	-	CASSLLGVNTGELFF	TGCGCCAGCAGCTTGTTAGGCGTCAACACCGGGGAGCTGTTTTTT
-	14	TRBV5-1	TRBJ2-6	-	CATQRGSGANVLTF	TGCGCCACCCAACGGGGGTCTGGGGCCAACGTCCTGACTTTC
-	13	TRBV29-1	TRBJ1-1	-	CSVSMGVNTEAFF	TGCAGCGTCTCAATGGGGGTGAATACTGAAGCTTTCTTT
-	16	TRBV5-1	TRBJ2-3	-	CASSPRLGGSPDTQYF	TGCGCCAGCAGCCCCCGTCTGGGGGGATCCCCAGATACGCAGTATTTT
-	14	TRBV21-1	TRBJ2-7	-	CASSKEGDRGQQYF	TGTGCCAGCAGCAAAGAGGGGGACAGGGGACAGCAGTACTTC
-	15	TRBV15	TRBJ2-7	-	CATSLGDIFSYEQYF	TGTGCCACCAGCTTGGGGGACATATTCTCCTACGAGCAGTACTTC
-	17	TRBV27	TRBJ2-1	TRBD2	CASSRNRASGSTDEQFF	TGTGCCAGCAGTCGTAACCGCGCTAGCGGGAGTACAGATGAGCAGTTCTTC
-	15	TRBV11-2	TRBJ1-1	TRBD1	CASSPRDRVNTEAFF	TGTGCCAGCAGCCCCCGGGACAGAGTGAACACTGAAGCTTTCTTT
once	16	TRBV6-6	TRBJ2-2	-	CASSSAPDRNTGELFF	TGTGCCAGCAGTTCCGCACCGGACAGGAACACCGGGGAGCTGTTTTTT
-	13	TRBV4-3	TRBJ2-7	TRBD2	CASSQDITSGRGF	TGCGCCAGCAGCCAAGATATCACTAGCGGGAGGGGATTC
-	15	TRBV27	TRBJ1-2	TRBD1	CASSSGQGYHVGYTF	TGTGCCAGCAGTTCGGGACAGGGATATCATGTTGGCTACACCTTC
-	17	TRBV28	TRBJ2-7	-	CASTMQGGRLAAYEQYF	TGTGCCAGCACTATGCAGGGAGGAAGATTGGCCGCCTACGAGCAGTACTTC
-	13	TRBV6-6	TRBJ2-7	-	CASRETQIYEQYF	TGTGCCAGCAGGGAAACACAGATCTACGAGCAGTACTTC
-	14	TRBV9	TRBJ2-4	TRBD2	CASSPRAGVNIQYF	TGTGCCAGCAGCCCCCGAGCGGGAGTCAACATTCAGTACTTC
-	17	TRBV7-9	TRBJ2-1	TRBD2	CASRQREALRSYNEQFF	TGTGCCAGCAGACAGCGGGAGGCACTCCGCTCCTACAATGAGCAGTTCTTC
-	14	TRBV27	TRBJ1-2	TRBD1	CASSGGQGAYGYTF	TGTGCCAGCAGTGGAGGACAGGGCGCCTATGGCTACACCTTC
-	15	TRBV6-1	TRBJ2-3	-	CASRGARTVPDTQYF	TGTGCCAGCAGGGGGGCTAGGACCGTACCAGATACGCAGTATTTT
-	13	TRBV28	TRBJ1-1	-	CASSLFNQDEAFF	TGTGCCAGCAGTTTATTTAACCAGGATGAAGCTTTCTTT
-	13	TRBV19	TRBJ2-2	TRBD1	CASSYRGTGELFF	TGTGCCAGTAGTTACAGGGGCACCGGGGAGCTGTTTTTT
-	16	TRBV5-5	TRBJ1-1	TRBD1	CASSLSGGRGNTEAFF	TGTGCCAGCAGCTTGTCAGGGGGCAGAGGAAACACTGAAGCTTTCTTT
-	10	TRBV2	TRBJ2-4	TRBD1	CASRNGTVSF	TGTGCCAGCAGGAACGGGACAGTATCTTTC
once	14	TRBV2	TRBJ1-5	TRBD1	CASSRDRGYQPQHF	TGTGCCAGCAGCCGGGACAGGGGCTATCAGCCCCAGCATTTT
-	16	TRBV19	TRBJ2-7	TRBD1	CASSIVPGQGSYEQYF	TGTGCCAGTAGTATAGTGCCCGGACAGGGCTCCTACGAGCAGTACTTC
-	16	TRBV4-3	TRBJ2-3	TRBD2	CASSWGSGGDTDTQYF	TGCGCCAGCAGCTGGGGGAGCGGGGGAGACACAGATACGCAGTATTTT
-	16	TRBV28	TRBJ1-1	-	CASSLPPGAGRIEAFF	TGTGCCAGCAGTTTGCCGCCCGGGGCCGGAAGGATAGAAGCTTTCTTT
-	13	TRBV18	TRBJ2-5	-	CASSLTVEETQYF	TGTGCCAGCTCTCTTACAGTAGAAGAGACCCAGTACTTC
-	16	TRBV19	TRBJ1-4	-	CASRETGGMTSGKLFF	TGTGCCAGTAGGGAGACAGGAGGAATGACGTCTGGAAAACTGTTTTTT
once	13	TRBV7-2	TRBJ2-7	-	CASSFGGTGEQYF	TGTGCCAGCAGCTTTGGCGGGACCGGGGAGCAGTACTTC
once	14	TRBV11-2	TRBJ2-3	TRBD2	CASSLASGADTQYF	TGTGCCAGCAGCTTGGCTAGCGGCGCAGATACGCAGTATTTT
-	15	TRBV28	TRBJ1-1	-	CASSLGGVPDTEAFF	TGTGCCAGCAGTTTGGGGGGGGTGCCTGACACTGAAGCTTTCTTT
-	13	TRBV25-1	TRBJ1-1	-	CASSGFDTGEAFF	TGTGCCAGCAGTGGGTTCGACACGGGTGAAGCTTTCTTT
-	16	TRBV4-1	TRBJ1-3	-	CASSQVSARGRDTIYF	TGCGCCAGCAGCCAAGTTTCGGCCAGAGGGAGAGACACCATATATTTT
-	14	TRBV7-2	TRBJ2-7	TRBD2	CASSLGAGAYEQYF	TGTGCCAGCAGCTTAGGAGCGGGAGCTTACGAGCAGTACTTC
-	12	TRBV2	TRBJ2-7	-	CASRGSSYEQYF	TGTGCCTCCCGGGGCAGCTCCTACGAGCAGTACTTC
-	14	TRBV30	TRBJ1-4	-	CAWSEGRLNEKLFF	TGTGCCTGGAGTGAGGGGCGATTAAATGAAAAACTGTTTTTT
-	14	TRBV4-1	TRBJ2-4	-	CASSQGNRENIQYF	TGCGCCAGCAGCCAAGGAAACAGAGAAAACATTCAGTACTTC
-	16	TRBV18	TRBJ2-7	TRBD1	CASSPTDRPYSYEQYF	TGTGCCAGCTCACCAACGGACAGGCCGTACTCCTACGAGCAGTACTTC
once	15	TRBV29-1	TRBJ2-1	-	CSVGARTGWNNEQFF	TGCAGCGTTGGGGCGAGGACGGGGTGGAACAATGAGCAGTTCTTC
-	16	TRBV7-8	TRBJ1-4	TRBD1	CASSLTLNRGGEKLFF	TGTGCCAGCAGCTTAACCCTCAACAGGGGAGGTGAAAAACTGTTTTTT
-	14	TRBV6-5	TRBJ1-2	-	CASSYSRTLGGYTF	TGTGCCAGCAGTTACTCGAGAACACTCGGTGGCTACACCTTC
-	15	TRBV19	TRBJ1-1	-	CASIRAGGMNTEAFF	TGTGCCAGTATTAGGGCAGGCGGCATGAACACTGAAGCTTTCTTT
-	14	TRBV6-1	TRBJ1-1	-	CASSIGQRNTEAFF	TGTGCCAGCAGCATAGGACAGAGGAACACTGAAGCTTTCTTT
-	13	TRBV11-2	TRBJ2-7	TRBD1	CASSQDRGYEQYF	TGTGCCAGCAGCCAAGACAGGGGTTACGAGCAGTACTTC
few	11	TRBV6-5	TRBJ1-2	-	CATDGVYGYTF	TGTGCCACGGACGGGGTGTATGGCTACACCTTC
-	14	TRBV6-6	TRBJ1-1	-	CASSYQRVRAEAFF	TGTGCCAGCAGTTACCAGCGGGTCCGGGCTGAAGCTTTCTTT
-	13	TRBV10-3	TRBJ2-3	-	CAISGGAEDTQYF	TGTGCCATCAGTGGGGGGGCGGAAGATACGCAGTATTTT
-	16	TRBV5-1	TRBJ2-1	TRBD2	CASSLVPGRAGDEQFF	TGCGCCAGCAGCTTGGTGCCCGGGAGGGCGGGGGATGAGCAGTTCTTC
-	14	TRBV11-3	TRBJ2-5	-	CASSLDFGEETQYF	TGTGCCAGCAGCTTAGATTTTGGGGAAGAGACCCAGTACTTC
-	15	TRBV27	TRBJ2-3	-	CASTRLPQMSDTQYF	TGTGCCAGCACCCGGTTGCCACAAATGTCAGATACGCAGTATTTT
few	17	TRBV21-1	TRBJ1-5	-	CASSQRGRGFFSQPQHF	TGTGCCAGCAGCCAAAGGGGCAGGGGATTTTTTAGTCAGCCCCAGCATTTT
-	19	TRBV7-9	TRBJ1-5	-	CASSLDWSAGLISNQPQHF	TGTGCCAGCAGCTTAGATTGGTCAGCGGGTCTAATTAGCAATCAGCCCCAGCATTTT
once	16	TRBV19	TRBJ2-7	TRBD2	CASSIGTSGRPKEQYF	TGTGCCAGTAGTATAGGAACTAGCGGGAGGCCCAAGGAGCAGTACTTC
-	15	TRBV7-3	TRBJ2-6	-	CASRAGSTGANVLTF	TGTGCCAGCAGGGCAGGGTCAACGGGGGCCAACGTCCTGACTTTC
-	15	TRBV2	TRBJ2-5	-	CASSFTDGWEETQYF	TGTGCCAGCAGTTTTACGGACGGTTGGGAAGAGACCCAGTACTTC
few	16	TRBV7-9	TRBJ1-2	TRBD1	CASSLAGDREDYGYTF	TGTGCCAGCAGCTTAGCGGGGGACAGGGAGGACTATGGCTACACCTTC
-	22	TRBV6-1	TRBJ1-3	-	CASSEETGWGRVGRRSGNTIYF	TGTGCCAGCAGTGAAGAAACCGGGTGGGGACGAGTTGGGAGAAGATCTGGAAACACCATATATTTT
-	16	TRBV7-3	TRBJ2-3	TRBD1	CASSPMSQGGTDTQYF	TGTGCCAGCAGCCCCATGTCCCAGGGGGGCACAGATACGCAGTATTTT